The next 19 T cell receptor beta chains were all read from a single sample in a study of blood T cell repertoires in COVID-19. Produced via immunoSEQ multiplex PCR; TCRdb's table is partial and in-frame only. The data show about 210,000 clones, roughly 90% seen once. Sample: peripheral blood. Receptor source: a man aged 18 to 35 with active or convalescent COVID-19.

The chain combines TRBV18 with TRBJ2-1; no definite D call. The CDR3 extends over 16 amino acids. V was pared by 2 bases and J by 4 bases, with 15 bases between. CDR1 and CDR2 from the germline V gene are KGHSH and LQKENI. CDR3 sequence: CASSPDGSTVYNEQFF. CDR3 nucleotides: TGTGCCAGCTCACCAGACGGTTCTACAGTGTACAATGAGCAGTTCTTC.

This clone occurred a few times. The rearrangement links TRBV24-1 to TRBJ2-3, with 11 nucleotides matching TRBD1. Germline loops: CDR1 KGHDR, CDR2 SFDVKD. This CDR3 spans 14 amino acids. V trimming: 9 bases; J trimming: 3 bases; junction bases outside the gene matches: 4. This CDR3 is CATSGTGGTDTQYF. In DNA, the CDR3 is TGTGCCACCTCCGGGACAGGGGGGACAGATACGCAGTATTTT.

The CDR3 DNA reads as TGTGCCAGCAGCTACCGGACTAGCAGGGACACAGATACGCAGTATTTT. Amino acids: CASSYRTSRDTDTQYF. V and J are TRBV7-2 and TRBJ2-3; 8 bases are a match to TRBD2. The V gene's germline CDR1 is SGHTA and CDR2 FQGNSA. V lost 4 bases to trimming and J lost 2 bases; unmatched junction nucleotides: 8. The CDR3 is made up of 16 amino acids. Using reference TRBV7-2 and TRBJ2-3 for the parts outside the CDR3, the full variable domain is GAGVSQSPSNKVTEKGKDVELRCDPISGHTALYWYRQSLGQGLEFLIYFQGNSAPDKSGLPSDRFSAERTGGSVSTLTIQRTQQEDSAVYLCASSYRTSRDTDTQYFGPGTRLTVL.

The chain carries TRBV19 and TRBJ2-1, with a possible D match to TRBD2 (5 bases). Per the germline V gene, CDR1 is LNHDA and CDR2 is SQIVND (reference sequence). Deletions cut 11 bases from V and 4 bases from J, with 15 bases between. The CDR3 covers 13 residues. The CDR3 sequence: CAASRGRYNEQFF. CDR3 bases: TGTGCCGCGTCGCGAGGGCGGTACAATGAGCAGTTCTTC.

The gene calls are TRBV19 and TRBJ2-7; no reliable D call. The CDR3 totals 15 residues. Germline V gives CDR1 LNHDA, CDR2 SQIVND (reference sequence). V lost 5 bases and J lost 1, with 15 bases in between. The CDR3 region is CASSLGHRLSYEQYF. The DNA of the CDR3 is TGTGCCAGTAGTCTGGGCCACCGGTTATCCTACGAGCAGTACTTC.

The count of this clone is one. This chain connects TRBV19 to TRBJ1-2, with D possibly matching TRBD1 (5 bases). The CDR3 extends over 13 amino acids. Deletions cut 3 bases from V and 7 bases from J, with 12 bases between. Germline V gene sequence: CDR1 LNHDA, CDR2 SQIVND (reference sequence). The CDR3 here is CASSISGVVGYTF. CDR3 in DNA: TGTGCCAGTAGTATCTCGGGGGTGGTTGGCTACACCTTC.

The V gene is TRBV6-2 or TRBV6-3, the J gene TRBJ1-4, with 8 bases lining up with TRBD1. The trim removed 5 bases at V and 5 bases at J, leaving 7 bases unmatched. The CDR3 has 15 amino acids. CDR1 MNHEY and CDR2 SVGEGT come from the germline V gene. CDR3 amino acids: CASSPLRDRNEKLFF. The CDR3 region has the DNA TGTGCCAGCAGTCCCCTCCGGGACAGGAATGAAAAACTGTTTTTT.

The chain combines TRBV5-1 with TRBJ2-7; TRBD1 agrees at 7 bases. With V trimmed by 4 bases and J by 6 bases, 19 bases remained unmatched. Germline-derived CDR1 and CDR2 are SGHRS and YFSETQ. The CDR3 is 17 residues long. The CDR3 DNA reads TGCGCCAGCAGCCCAACCCCGACAGGGTTTCAGCTGTTCGAGCAGTACTTC. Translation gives CASSPTPTGFQLFEQYF.

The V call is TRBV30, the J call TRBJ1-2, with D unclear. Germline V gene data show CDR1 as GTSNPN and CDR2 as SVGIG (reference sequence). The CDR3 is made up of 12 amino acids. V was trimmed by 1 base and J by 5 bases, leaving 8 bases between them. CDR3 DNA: TGTGCCTGGAGTGAGATCCAGTATGGCTACACCTTC. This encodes CAWSEIQYGYTF.

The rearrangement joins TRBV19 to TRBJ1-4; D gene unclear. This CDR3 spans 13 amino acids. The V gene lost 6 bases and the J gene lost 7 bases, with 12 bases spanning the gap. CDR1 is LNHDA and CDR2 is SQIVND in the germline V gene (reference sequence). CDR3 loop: CASSEGAGEKLFF. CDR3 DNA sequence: TGTGCCAGTAGCGAGGGCGCCGGTGAAAAACTGTTTTTT.

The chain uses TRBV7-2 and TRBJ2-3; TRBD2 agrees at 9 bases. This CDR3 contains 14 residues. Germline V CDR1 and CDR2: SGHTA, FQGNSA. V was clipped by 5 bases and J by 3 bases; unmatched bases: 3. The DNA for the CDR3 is TGTGCCAGCAGCGCTGGACTAGCGACAGATACGCAGTATTTT. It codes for CASSAGLATDTQYF. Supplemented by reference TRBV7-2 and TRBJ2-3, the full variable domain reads GAGVSQSPSNKVTEKGKDVELRCDPISGHTALYWYRQSLGQGLEFLIYFQGNSAPDKSGLPSDRFSAERTGGSVSTLTIQRTQQEDSAVYLCASSAGLATDTQYFGPGTRLTVL.

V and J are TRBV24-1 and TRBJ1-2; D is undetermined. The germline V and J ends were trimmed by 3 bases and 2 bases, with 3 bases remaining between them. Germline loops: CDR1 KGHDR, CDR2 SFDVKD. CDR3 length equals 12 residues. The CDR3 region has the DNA TGTGCCACCAGTGATGAGAACTATGGCTACACCTTC. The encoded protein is CATSDENYGYTF.

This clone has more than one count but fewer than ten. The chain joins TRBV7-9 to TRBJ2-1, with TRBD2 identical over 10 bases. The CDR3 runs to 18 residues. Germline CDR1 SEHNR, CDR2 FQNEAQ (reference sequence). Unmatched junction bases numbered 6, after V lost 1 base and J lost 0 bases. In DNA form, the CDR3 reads TGTGCCAGCAGCTTAGGTCTGTCTAGCGGGAGCTCCTACAATGAGCAGTTCTTC. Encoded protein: CASSLGLSSGSSYNEQFF. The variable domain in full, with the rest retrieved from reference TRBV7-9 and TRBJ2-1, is DTGVSQNPRHKITKRGQNVTFRCDPISEHNRLYWYRQTLGQGPEFLTYFQNEAQLEKSRLLSDRFSAERPKGSFSTLEIQRTEQGDSAMYLCASSLGLSSGSSYNEQFFGPGTRLTVL.

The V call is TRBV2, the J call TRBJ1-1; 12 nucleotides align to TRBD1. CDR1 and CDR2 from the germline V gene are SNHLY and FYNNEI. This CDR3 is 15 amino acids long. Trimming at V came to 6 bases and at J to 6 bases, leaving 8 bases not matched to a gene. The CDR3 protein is CASSLSGTGGSEAFF. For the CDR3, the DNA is TGTGCCAGCAGCCTCTCCGGGACAGGGGGCTCTGAAGCTTTCTTT.

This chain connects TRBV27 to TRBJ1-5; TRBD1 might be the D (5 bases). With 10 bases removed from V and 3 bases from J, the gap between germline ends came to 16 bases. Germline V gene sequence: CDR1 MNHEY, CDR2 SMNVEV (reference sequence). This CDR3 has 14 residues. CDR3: CATARDFPNQPQHF. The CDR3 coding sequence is TGTGCCACCGCGCGGGACTTCCCCAATCAGCCCCAGCATTTT.

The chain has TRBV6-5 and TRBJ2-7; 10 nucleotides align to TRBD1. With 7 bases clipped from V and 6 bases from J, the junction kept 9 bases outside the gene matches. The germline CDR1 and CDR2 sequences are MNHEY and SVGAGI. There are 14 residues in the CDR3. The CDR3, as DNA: TGTGCCAGCACCGAGACAGGGGGCAGGCGCGAGCAGTACTTC. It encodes CASTETGGRREQYF.

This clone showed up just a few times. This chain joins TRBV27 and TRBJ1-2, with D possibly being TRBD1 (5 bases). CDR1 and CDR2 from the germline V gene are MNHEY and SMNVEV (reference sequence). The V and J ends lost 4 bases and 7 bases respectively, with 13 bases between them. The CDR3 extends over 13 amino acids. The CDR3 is CASSYRQQGGYTF. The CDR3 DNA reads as TGTGCCAGCAGTTATCGGCAGCAGGGTGGCTACACCTTC.

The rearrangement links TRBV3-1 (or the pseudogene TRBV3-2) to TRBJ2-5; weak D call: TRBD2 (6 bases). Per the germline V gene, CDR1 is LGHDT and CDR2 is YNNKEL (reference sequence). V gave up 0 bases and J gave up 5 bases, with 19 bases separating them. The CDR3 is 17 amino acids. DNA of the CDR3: TGTGCCAGCAGCCAAGATGGCGCGCGGGGAGTGGGGGAGACCCAGTACTTC. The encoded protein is CASSQDGARGVGETQYF.

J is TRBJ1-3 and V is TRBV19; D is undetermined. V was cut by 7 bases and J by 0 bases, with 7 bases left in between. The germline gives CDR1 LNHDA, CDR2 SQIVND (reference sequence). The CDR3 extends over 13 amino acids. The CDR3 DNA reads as TGTGCCAGTACGAGAAACTCTGGAAACACCATATATTTT. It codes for CASTRNSGNTIYF.